This entry describes one T cell receptor (beta chain). The antigen remains unidentified. The source of the sample is a study of siplizumab effects on memory and regulatory T cells. Study-level findings and limits: Alloreactive CD4+ clones that could be mapped were on average approximately 69% Treg-derived with siplizumab, against roughly 27% in controls. Greater diversity than memory cells seemed evident in naive T cells, which also appeared to be major alloresponse contributors. Siplizumab significantly lowered the alloreactive sequences that could be traced to unstimulated CD4+ memory cells.

The germline gives CDR1 SGHDT, CDR2 YYEEEE. V gave up 4 bases and J gave up 1 base, with 9 bases separating them. CDR3 length: 14 residues. Assays covered 10^5 or so TCR templates per sample. Libraries were prepared by immunoSEQ multiplex PCR; TCRdb keeps only in-frame clonotypes and omits some of them. This sample yields some 96,000 clones, of which approximately 94% are seen a single time; approximately 1.4% belongs to the top ten. The sequenced sample was non-Treg CD4+ T cells sorted from blood. This clonotype was obtained from a human donor in good health. The chain uses TRBV5-6 and TRBJ1-5; TRBD1 might be the D (6 bases). The CDR3 DNA is TGTGCCAGCAGCCAGGGGACGAGCAATCAGCCCCAGCATTTT. It is translated as CASSQGTSNQPQHF.